This is a list of T cell receptor beta chains from one sample in a study of cytomegalovirus exposure and HLA in healthy donors. Using immunoSEQ multiplex PCR, the repertoire was profiled, and TCRdb retains in-frame clones only, with some absent. The table records some 230,000 clones, around nine tenths of them present only once. Material: PBMCs. These receptors came from a woman younger than 35 in good health and CMV-seronegative. The CDR3 runs from the conserved cysteine through the conserved F or W. The D gene is left open where the match is weak. Some rows have no size entry. The others give once, few or many, or a class for an expanded clone.

D gene,V gene,clone size,J gene,CDR3 DNA,CDR3 protein
.,TRBV10-1,.,TRBJ2-5,TGCGCCAGCAGTGGGTTCGGGGAGACCCAGTACTTC,CASSGFGETQYF
.,TRBV11-2,.,TRBJ2-7,TGTGCCAGCAGCTTCAATGGCGGGACCCCTTCCGCCTACGAGCAGTACTTC,CASSFNGGTPSAYEQYF
.,TRBV11-2,once,TRBJ2-5,TGTGCCAGCAGCTTAGGTGGAGAAGAGACCCAGTACTTC,CASSLGGEETQYF
TRBD2,TRBV6-6,few,TRBJ2-2,TGTGCCAGCTTCGGGGCAGCGGGGCCCACCGGGGAGCTGTTTTTT,CASFGAAGPTGELFF
.,TRBV5-1,few,TRBJ2-7,TGCGCCAGCAGCTTGAGCGGGTCGGACCAGTACTTC,CASSLSGSDQYF
TRBD1,TRBV6-4,.,TRBJ2-7,TGTGCCAGCAGTGGGGGGGGGACAGGGGACTACGAGCAGTACTTC,CASSGGGTGDYEQYF
TRBD1,TRBV12-5,.,TRBJ1-5,TGTGCTAGTGCCACACCCAGGGGGCAAGGCAATCAGCCCCAGCATTTT,CASATPRGQGNQPQHF
TRBD2,TRBV5-6,.,TRBJ2-5,TGTGCCAGCACCTCGGGAGGAGAGACCCAGTACTTC,CASTSGGETQYF
TRBD1,TRBV6-6,.,TRBJ2-3,TGTGCCAGCAGGTGGACAGGGCTAGATACGCAGTATTTT,CASRWTGLDTQYF
TRBD2,TRBV28,.,TRBJ2-1,TGTGCCAGCAGTTTGTCCGAGGTGCGGGAGGGTTCCTACAATGAGCAGTTCTTC,CASSLSEVREGSYNEQFF
.,TRBV6-1,.,TRBJ1-6,TGTGCCAGCAGGGGGGGGCTAAATCTGAATTCACCCCTCCACTTT,CASRGGLNLNSPLHF
.,TRBV5-1,.,TRBJ1-3,TGCGCCAGCCGTTGGGGGGCTGGAAACACCATATATTTT,CASRWGAGNTIYF
TRBD1,TRBV28,.,TRBJ2-3,TGTGCCAGCAGTTTTACTGGACAGGGGCTCACAGATACGCAGTATTTT,CASSFTGQGLTDTQYF
.,TRBV5-4,.,TRBJ2-1,TGTGCCAGCAGCCCCGAAATTCGGAGGGCCAATGAGCAGTTCTTC,CASSPEIRRANEQFF
TRBD1,TRBV18,.,TRBJ1-2,TGTGCCAGCACGGGACAGGGATCCTATGGCTACACCTTC,CASTGQGSYGYTF
TRBD1,TRBV7-2,.,TRBJ2-2,TGTGCCAGCAGCTCGGGACAGCCCACCGGGGAGCTGTTTTTT,CASSSGQPTGELFF
TRBD2,TRBV6-5,.,TRBJ2-1,TGTGCCAGCAGTTCAGCGGGAGTGGTCTACAATGAGCAGTTCTTC,CASSSAGVVYNEQFF
TRBD2,TRBV10-3,.,TRBJ2-1,TGTGCCATCAGTGAGATGACTAGCGGGGACGCCTACCCCTACAATGAGCAGTTCTTC,CAISEMTSGDAYPYNEQFF
TRBD1,TRBV5-4,.,TRBJ1-4,TGTGCCAGCAGCTTTGGATTTGGGACAGCAACTAATGAAAAACTGTTTTTT,CASSFGFGTATNEKLFF
.,TRBV2,.,TRBJ1-4,TGTGCCAGCAGTGTTCTTGCCCTAGAAAAACTGTTTTTT,CASSVLALEKLFF
.,TRBV5-6,.,TRBJ2-1,TGTGCCAGCAGCTTGCAGGGGCGTAATGAGCAGTTCTTC,CASSLQGRNEQFF
.,TRBV6-5,.,TRBJ1-2,TGTGCCAGCAGTTACTCGAGATCGCCTAACTATGGCTACACCTTC,CASSYSRSPNYGYTF
TRBD1,TRBV6-5,.,TRBJ2-7,TGTGCCAGCAGTTACGGCCTGGTGGCAGGGGGATACGAGCAGTACTTC,CASSYGLVAGGYEQYF
TRBD2,TRBV5-4,once,TRBJ2-1,TGTGCCAGCAGCTTGGCCGGGGGAGGGTACTACAATGAGCAGTTCTTC,CASSLAGGGYYNEQFF
TRBD2,TRBV5-1,.,TRBJ2-3,TGCGCCAGCAGCTTGGAGGGAGCGGGAGGGACAGATACGCAGTATTTT,CASSLEGAGGTDTQYF
.,TRBV25-1,.,TRBJ1-5,TGTGCCAGCAGTGTCGGACAACCTAATCAGCCCCAGCATTTT,CASSVGQPNQPQHF
.,TRBV6-1,.,TRBJ1-2,TGTGCCAGCAGTGATCTCCAAGGCACGGGTGGCTACACCTTC,CASSDLQGTGGYTF
.,TRBV6-5,.,TRBJ2-3,TGTGCCAGCAGTTACTCGAGGAGTAGCACAGATACGCAGTATTTT,CASSYSRSSTDTQYF
.,TRBV18,.,TRBJ1-1,TGTGCCAGCTCACCACTTAATACGAAAGCAGAAGCTTTCTTT,CASSPLNTKAEAFF
TRBD1,TRBV7-9,.,TRBJ1-1,TGTGCCAGCAGCTCCGGACAGGGGCTGAACACTGAAGCTTTCTTT,CASSSGQGLNTEAFF
.,TRBV4-1,few,TRBJ1-3,TGCGCCAGCAGCCCCGGTGCGGGGCACTCTGGAAACACCATATATTTT,CASSPGAGHSGNTIYF
.,TRBV7-3,once,TRBJ1-1,TGTGCCAGCAGCTTAAGCAGGTTCACTGAAGCTTTCTTT,CASSLSRFTEAFF
TRBD1,TRBV28,.,TRBJ1-3,TGTGCCAGCAGGGGGGGAATTGGACAGGGCGGAAACACCATATATTTT,CASRGGIGQGGNTIYF
.,TRBV7-9,once,TRBJ2-1,TGTGCCAGCAGCCTCCTGACCGGGGGTCCATTTGTAGAGCAGTTCTTC,CASSLLTGGPFVEQFF
.,TRBV27,.,TRBJ1-1,TGTGCCAGCACCTTTACGGTGGGGGGGGGTACTGAAGCTTTCTTT,CASTFTVGGGTEAFF
.,TRBV28,.,TRBJ2-7,TGTGCCAGCAGTTTAAGAAGGGGCGGGGACGAGCAGTACTTC,CASSLRRGGDEQYF
.,TRBV5-8,.,TRBJ2-7,TGTGCCAGCAGCTTAAGGGGCAAGTACGAGCAGTACTTC,CASSLRGKYEQYF
TRBD1,TRBV5-1,.,TRBJ1-4,TGCGCCAGCAGCCCGGACGCTACAGGGGACGGAGAAAAACTGTTTTTT,CASSPDATGDGEKLFF
TRBD1,TRBV7-9,.,TRBJ1-2,TGTGCCAGCAGCTTCCTATCAGGGGGTTTGGACTATGGCTACACCTTC,CASSFLSGGLDYGYTF
.,TRBV19,.,TRBJ1-1,TGTGCCAGTAGTATTAGTTCCCCCGGGACTGAAGCTTTCTTT,CASSISSPGTEAFF
.,TRBV27,.,TRBJ1-3,TGTGCCAGCAGCCTTCAGGGGGGAAACACCATATATTTT,CASSLQGGNTIYF